This T cell receptor beta chain was captured by sequencing in a study of spatial heterogeneity in lung cancer (dated by TCRdb to between 2019 and 2020). Background for the entire study: Beta-chain transcripts were consistently detected in greater numbers than alpha-chain transcripts, which likely reflected higher beta-chain transcript abundance. In tumor regions, TCR transcript counts showed a strong correlation with a T cell transcriptional module score derived from matched bulk RNA-seq. In the raw uncorrected reads, each unique combination of TCR and UMI appeared more than ten times on average. The study quantitatively compared TCR alpha and beta repertoires across multiple tumor regions, matched nontumor lung and blood in non-small cell lung cancer. Nonsynonymous mutation counts, determined by whole-exome sequencing of tumor tissue, were related to TCR repertoire features. At surgery, both alpha and beta chains were TCR-sequenced in about 200 tumor regions, 63 to 80 matched nontumor lung samples and a few dozen PBMC samples. On the study overall, not on this receptor specifically: Counts of ubiquitous and regional expanded TCRs were found to correlate with counts of ubiquitous and regional nonsynonymous mutations, respectively. TCR-seq coverage of tumor T cells was estimated to be only roughly 7% for alpha chains and roughly 13% for beta chains. Confirming at a functional level the hypothesis that regional TCRs recognize regional mutations was considered to require additional single-cell paired TCR alpha and beta sequencing. A correlation was observed between the number of expanded intratumoral alpha and beta TCRs and the tumor nonsynonymous mutation count.

In the paper's terms, the time point label means: sample taken at primary tumor resection. The donors were some 70 patients from the lung TRACERx cohort who had early-stage, untreated non-small cell lung cancer. Whole RNA extracted from tumor and nontumor lung tissue, or from cryopreserved PBMC samples, was used for TCR sequencing without cell sorting. A patient was chosen for TCR sequencing only when enough RNA was available from at least two tumor regions. Before selection, tumor and adjacent nontumor lung specimens were reviewed by a lung pathologist. Turning to this clonotype: No cognate antigen has been identified for it. No quality values exist for individual bases; no much larger clone is one base distant. Because this beta chain is a stray read in a library intended to capture alpha chains, its abundance should not be given much weight.

Library prep was done by 5' RACE. Sequencing was carried out with a NextSeq 500. In the TCR library protocol, a unique molecular identifier was attached to each TCR cDNA molecule so that PCR and sequencing errors could be corrected. As for the original processing: TCR identification, UMI-based error correction and CDR3 extraction were performed with Decombinator tools. Expanded TCRs were defined as those above a frequency of 2 per 1,000, corresponding to the top 1% of the tumor frequency distribution. Expanded tumor TCRs were classed as regional if statistically deemed absent (corrected P<0.05) from at least one tumor region, otherwise ubiquitous. Rényi diversity was computed with the R vegan package after subsampling each repertoire 100 times to 5,000 TCRs. CDR3 similarity networks were built from amino acid triplet string-kernel similarity, connecting CDR3s with pairwise similarity above 0.82. The public reads were quality trimmed at Q25 with fastp and then assembled into clones with MiXCR by TCRdb, keeping productive beta chains. Identical CDR3 proteins give one entry, which carries the most common genes and DNA. It is TCRdb's table, rather than the study itself, that gives the V and J calls and clone size. The sample has around 9,700 distinct CDR3 sequences on record, roughly 7.4% of them singletons. Jointly, the top ten make up roughly 22% of the sample.

CDR1 and CDR2, looked up from the germline V gene, are SGHDT and YYEEEE. From the cysteine through the phenylalanine, the CDR3 covers 14 amino acids. The kept DNA is CDR3 alone, 42 bases in frame from the first base. Germline trimming amounts to 5 bases on V and 4 bases on J, with 5 as the count of junction bases outside the gene matches. The sequence is built from TRBV5-6 and TRBJ1-4; 7 junctional bases match TRBD1. The receptor was isolated from a female donor with early-stage non-small cell lung cancer. The source was lung tumor tissue, collected at surgery. The CDR3 protein is CASRRQGVNEKLFF. The nucleotide sequence is given as TGTGCCAGCAGACGACAGGGTGTTAATGAAAAACTGTTTTTT.